This record looks at one T cell receptor (beta chain) sequence and its context. Its antigen is not known. PCR was performed using 60 Vbeta and 13 Jbeta primers. Method: immunoSEQ multiplex PCR; TCRdb's copy keeps in-frame clones and lacks some. The sample contains roughly 180,000 clones, around 80% of which appear only once. The V gene's germline CDR1 is ENHRY and CDR2 SYGVKD. The germline V and J ends were trimmed by 3 bases and 0 bases, with 9 bases remaining between them. This CDR3 is built from 15 residues. The sample is drawn from a study of cytomegalovirus exposure and HLA in healthy donors. Study results and caveats: The sole available immune exposure information was CMV serostatus. In a later analysis, the majority of CMV-associated beta chains seemingly showed HLA restriction. Highly shared variants forming one cluster were likely a sequencing artifact. Common viral pathogens (according to a later analysis) appeared linked to several of the most significant clusters.

The receptor comes from a young man in good health and CMV-seronegative. Sequenced sample: PBMCs. The V gene is TRBV10-3, the J gene TRBJ1-5, with no clear D. The CDR3 DNA reads as TGTGCCATCAGTGAACTGGGCCTTAGCAATCAGCCCCAGCATTTT. Amino acids: CAISELGLSNQPQHF.